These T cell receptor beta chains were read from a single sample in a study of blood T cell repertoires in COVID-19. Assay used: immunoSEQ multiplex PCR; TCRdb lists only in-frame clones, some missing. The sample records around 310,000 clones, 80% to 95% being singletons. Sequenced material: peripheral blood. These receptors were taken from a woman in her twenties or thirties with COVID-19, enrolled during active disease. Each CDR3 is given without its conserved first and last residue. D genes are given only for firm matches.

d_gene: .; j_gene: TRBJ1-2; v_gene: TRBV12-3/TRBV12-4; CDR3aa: ASSPERGLGYT
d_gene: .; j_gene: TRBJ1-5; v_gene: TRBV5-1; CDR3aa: ASSPQGWGNQPQH
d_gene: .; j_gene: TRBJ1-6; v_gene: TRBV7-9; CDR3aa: ASSFTGSNSPLH
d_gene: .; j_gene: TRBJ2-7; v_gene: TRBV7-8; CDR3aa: ASSLSHSSNEQY
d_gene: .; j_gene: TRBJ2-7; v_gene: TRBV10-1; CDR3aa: ASSGGNSYEQY
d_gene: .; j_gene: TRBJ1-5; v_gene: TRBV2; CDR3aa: ASSEPGRMNQPQH
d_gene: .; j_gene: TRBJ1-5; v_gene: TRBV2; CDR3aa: ASSIQERQPQH
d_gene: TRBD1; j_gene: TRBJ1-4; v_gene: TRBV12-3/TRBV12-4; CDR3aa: ASSANRGKLF
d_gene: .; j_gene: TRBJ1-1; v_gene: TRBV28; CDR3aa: ASSLSGGVNTEAF
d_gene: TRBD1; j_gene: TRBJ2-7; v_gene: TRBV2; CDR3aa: ASKQRNRGPYEQY
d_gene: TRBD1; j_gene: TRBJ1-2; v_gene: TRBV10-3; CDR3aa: ANSVGGQGSTYGYT
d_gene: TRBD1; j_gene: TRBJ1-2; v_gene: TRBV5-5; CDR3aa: ASSLDRVGGYT
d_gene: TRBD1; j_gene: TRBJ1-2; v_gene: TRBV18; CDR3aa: ASSTDRVRGYT
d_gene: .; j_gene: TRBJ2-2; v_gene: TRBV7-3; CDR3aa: ASSLSVTGELF
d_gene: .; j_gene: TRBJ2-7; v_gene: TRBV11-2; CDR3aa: ASSLEAKYEQY
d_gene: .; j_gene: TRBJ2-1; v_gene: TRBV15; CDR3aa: ATSIFAPGNEQF
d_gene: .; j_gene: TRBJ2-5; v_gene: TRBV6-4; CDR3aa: ASLSMRALGTQY
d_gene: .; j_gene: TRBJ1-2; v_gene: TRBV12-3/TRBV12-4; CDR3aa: ASSLDILGDYT
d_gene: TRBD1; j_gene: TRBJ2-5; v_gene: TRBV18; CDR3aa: ASSPGQAQETQY
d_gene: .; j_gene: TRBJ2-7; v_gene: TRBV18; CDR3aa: ASSAPSGPYEQY
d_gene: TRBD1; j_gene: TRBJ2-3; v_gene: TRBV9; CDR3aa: ASSPPGTGVTDTQY
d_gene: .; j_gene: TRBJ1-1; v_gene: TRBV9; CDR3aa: ASSPATGYGNEAF
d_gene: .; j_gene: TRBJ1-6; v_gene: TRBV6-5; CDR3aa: ASSYSGSSYNSPLH
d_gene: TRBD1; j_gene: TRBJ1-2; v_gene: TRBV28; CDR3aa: ASSPSGQVHGYT
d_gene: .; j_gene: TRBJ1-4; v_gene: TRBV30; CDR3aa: AFTGHQTNEKLF
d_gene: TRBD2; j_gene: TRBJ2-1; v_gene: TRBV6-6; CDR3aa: ASTTGGGSYNEQF
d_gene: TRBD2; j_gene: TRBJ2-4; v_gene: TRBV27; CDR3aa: ASSFRLTSGLAKNIQY
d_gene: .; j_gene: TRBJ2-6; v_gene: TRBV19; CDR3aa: ASSITGANVLT
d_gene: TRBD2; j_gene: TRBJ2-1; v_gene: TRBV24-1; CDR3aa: ATRTSGEYNEQF
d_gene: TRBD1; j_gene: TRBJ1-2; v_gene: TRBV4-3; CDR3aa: ASSQYRDRRYGYT
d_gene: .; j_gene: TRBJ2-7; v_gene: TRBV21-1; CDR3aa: ASSRQSRDEQY
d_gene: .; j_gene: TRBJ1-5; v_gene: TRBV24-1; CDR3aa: ATSDPRSNQPQH
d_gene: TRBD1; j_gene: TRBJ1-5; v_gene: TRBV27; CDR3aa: ASSTGQGAFQPQH
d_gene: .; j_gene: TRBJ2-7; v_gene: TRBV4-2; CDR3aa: ASSQEGAGSYEQY